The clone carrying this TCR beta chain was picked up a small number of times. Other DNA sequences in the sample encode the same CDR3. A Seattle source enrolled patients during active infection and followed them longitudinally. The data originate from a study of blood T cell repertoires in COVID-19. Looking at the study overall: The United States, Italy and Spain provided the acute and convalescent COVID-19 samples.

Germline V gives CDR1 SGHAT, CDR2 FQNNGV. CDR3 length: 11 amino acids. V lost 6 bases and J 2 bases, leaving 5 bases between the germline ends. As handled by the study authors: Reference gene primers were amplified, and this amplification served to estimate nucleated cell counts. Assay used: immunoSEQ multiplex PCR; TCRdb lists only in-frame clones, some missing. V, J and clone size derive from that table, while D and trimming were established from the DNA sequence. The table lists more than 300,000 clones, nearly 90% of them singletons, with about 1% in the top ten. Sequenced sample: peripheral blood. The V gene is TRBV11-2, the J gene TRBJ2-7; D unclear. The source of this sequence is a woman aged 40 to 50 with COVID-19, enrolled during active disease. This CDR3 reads CASSRTYEQYF. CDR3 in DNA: TGTGCCAGCAGTAGAACCTACGAGCAGTACTTC.